This T cell receptor (beta chain) came from a study of T cell responses to AZD1222 COVID-19 vaccine (dated by TCRdb to about 2021). In the study overall: TCR sequencing was performed for 230 to 250 trial participants, of whom around 200 were given two doses of AZD1222 and around 25 were given two doses of MenACWY control vaccine. Trial participants were enrolled into age subgroups of 18-55, 56-69 and 70-plus years, which contained approximately 150, 30 and 60 TCR-sequenced participants, respectively.

Details on this clone: This clone's antigen is unknown. Within one base of it there is no much larger clone, and no base qualities were kept.

The CDR3 regions of human TCRbeta chains were analyzed by immunosequencing. The source study handled its data this way. TCRs in the repertoires were compared against a reference library of SARS-CoV-2-specific TCRs that had been generated with the MIRA antigen-specificity platform. Breadth meant the fraction of unique TCRs that were SARS-CoV-2-associated, whereas depth meant the fraction of total T cells that were SARS-CoV-2-associated. Using the MIRA data, each spike-specific TCR was assigned both to the spike region to which the TCR was reactive and to a CD4 or CD8 class. Log10-transformed breadth and depth values were compared by one-way ANOVA with Sidak's multiple comparisons tests. The clones in this table, taken by TCRdb from immuneACCESS, are in-frame only. Not every clone is retained; where verified, under half of the shortfall comes from an unresolved V gene, and the cause of the rest is unknown. V and J calls and clone size are those listed in that table; D and trimming were worked out from the DNA. Present in this sample are 70,000 to 95,000 clones, under 90% of which were seen just once. Together, the top ten hold approximately 2.6% of the sample.

The CDR3, cysteine through phenylalanine, is 16 amino acids long. Solely the CDR3 DNA is kept, with 48 bases framed from the first base. Trimmed from V: 4 bases; trimmed from J: 1 base; junction bases lacking a gene match: 2. From the germline V gene (reference sequence), CDR1 is LNHDA and CDR2 is SQIVND. Per the publication, the time point label means: baseline before first vaccination. The treatment or condition label for this specimen denotes: meningococcal conjugate vaccine given as trial control. Vaccinee samples came from UK trials COV001 and COV002, including a single-blind randomized controlled phase 2/3 trial of AZD1222 (ChAdOx1 nCoV-19) in healthy adults. Trial participant PBMC samples were collected at day 0 and day 28 after the second dose for TCRbeta chain sequencing. The full study reports these points: After two AZD1222 doses, spike-specific TCR breadth and depth were significantly higher than at day 0 and than in MenACWY recipients. The 56-69-year group was small, and its depth increase did not reach significance, likely because of low power. Vaccine-associated CD4 TCRs spanned the whole spike protein, with dominant responses in regions 160-218 and 743-854. Conclusions about previously exposed vaccinees are limited because only 6 or 7 AZD1222 recipients were SARS-CoV-2 seropositive at baseline. Most participants were white British and females outnumbered males, and the authors suggested that clonal diversity may have been underestimated. Epitopes outside the regions mutated in the B.1.351 and B.1.1.7 variants were reportedly recognized by nearly half of the unique spike-specific TCRs. No day 14 peak-response samples were available, so repertoires were characterized only after the peak T cell response.

The sequences come from peripheral blood, collected on day 0 of MenACWY control vaccination. Rearrangement joined TRBV19 to TRBJ2-2; TRBD2 matches 11 bases in the middle. This TCR came from an adult in good health. In nucleotide form, the sequence is TGTGCCAGTAGTAAACTAGCGGGGGAGAACACCGGGGAGCTGTTTTTT. This is translated as CASSKLAGENTGELFF.